One sample yielded the 26 T cell receptor beta chains listed below, sequenced in a study of T cell responses to AZD1222 COVID-19 vaccine. This table comes from immunoSEQ multiplex PCR, and its TCRdb copy is limited to in-frame clones, with some not included. The table has 150,000 to 200,000 clones, around 90% seen once. The sample here was peripheral blood, taken 28 days after the second AZD1222 dose. Receptor source: an adult who received the AZD1222 COVID-19 vaccine.

The chain carries TRBV2 and TRBJ1-1, with TRBD1 matching 8 bases. This CDR3 contains 13 residues. With 6 bases clipped from V and 4 bases from J, the junction kept 4 bases outside the gene matches. Germline V lookup: CDR1 SNHLY, CDR2 FYNNEI. The CDR3 nucleotides are TGTGCCAGCAGGGAGGACAGGGTCACTGAAGCTTTCTTT. Its protein product is CASREDRVTEAFF.

The chain employs TRBV27 and TRBJ1-4; 10 bases match TRBD1. V was clipped by 5 bases and J by 3 bases; unmatched bases: 9. The germline gives CDR1 MNHEY, CDR2 SMNVEV (reference sequence). The CDR3 runs to 17 residues. In nucleotides, the CDR3 is TGTGCCAGCAGTCGCGGGACAGGGGAAGGATCTAATGAAAAACTGTTTTTT. Translated: CASSRGTGEGSNEKLFF.

The gene calls are TRBV2 and TRBJ1-1, with D possibly TRBD1 on 5 matching bases. The CDR3 runs to 12 residues. V was shortened by 8 bases and J by 3 bases, with 10 bases between the two germline ends. The germline CDR1 and CDR2 sequences are SNHLY and FYNNEI. CDR3 region: CASRQGDTEAFF. The CDR3 region has the DNA TGTGCCAGCCGCCAGGGCGACACTGAAGCTTTCTTT.

The chain joins TRBV7-2 to TRBJ1-1; D not certain. Germline V lookup: CDR1 SGHTA, CDR2 FQGNSA. The V end lost 2 bases, the J end lost 4 bases, and 8 bases lay between the germline ends. The CDR3 contains 13 residues. This CDR3 reads CASSLSEFTEAFF. The CDR3 region has the DNA TGTGCCAGCAGCTTATCTGAGTTCACTGAAGCTTTCTTT.

This clone was seen only a few times. The chain carries TRBV28 and TRBJ2-6; a weak D match, TRBD1 (6 bases). CDR3 length: 20 residues. V lost 5 bases, J lost 2 bases, and 25 bases lay in between. Germline V CDR1 and CDR2: MDHEN, SYDVKM. CDR3: CASSASGGRGWSAGANVLTF. The CDR3 DNA reads as TGTGCCAGCAGTGCCTCTGGGGGCAGGGGTTGGTCCGCTGGGGCCAACGTCCTGACTTTC. Looking up the rest from reference TRBV28 and TRBJ2-6 gives the full variable domain: DVKVTQSSRYLVKRTGEKVFLECVQDMDHENMFWYRQDPGLGLRLIYFSYDVKMKEKGDIPEGYSVSREKKERFSLILESASTNQTSMYLCASSASGGRGWSAGANVLTFGAGSRLTVL.

The CDR3 sequence is CASSEALAPGIYGYTF. DNA for the CDR3: TGTGCCAGCAGTGAAGCGCTTGCCCCAGGAATCTATGGCTACACCTTC. The chain uses TRBV6-1 and TRBJ1-2, with D uncertain. The germline V gene has CDR1 MNHNS and CDR2 SASEGT. Deletions cut 0 bases from V and 4 bases from J, with 15 bases between. CDR3 length equals 16 residues.

This sequence joins TRBV9 and TRBJ2-6; perhaps TRBD2 as D (6 bases). Germline assignment: CDR1 SGDLS and CDR2 YYNGEE. CDR3 length: 17 residues. V lost 3 bases, J lost 0 bases, and 13 bases lay in between. CDR3 sequence reads: CASSGVFGGSGANVLTF. As DNA, the CDR3 is TGTGCCAGCAGCGGCGTCTTCGGGGGCTCTGGGGCCAACGTCCTGACTTTC.

The genes are TRBV5-1 and TRBJ1-1; 8 positions agree with TRBD1. V dropped 5 bases and J dropped 4; count of bases not matched to a gene: 13. Germline loops: CDR1 SGHRS, CDR2 YFSETQ. The CDR3 sequence is 16 residues long. The CDR3 nucleotides are TGCGCCAGCAGGACCTCCTCAGGGGGCAGGGGCACTGAAGCTTTCTTT. Its protein product is CASRTSSGGRGTEAFF.

CDR3 sequence reads: CASAVRGAYEQYF. In DNA, the CDR3 is TGTGCCAGCGCTGTCCGGGGAGCCTACGAGCAGTACTTC. The chain carries TRBV27 and TRBJ2-7; a weak D match, TRBD2 (5 bases). The V gene's germline CDR1 is MNHEY and CDR2 SMNVEV (reference sequence). V dropped 8 bases and J dropped 2 bases, with 13 bases sitting between them. CDR3 length equals 13 residues.

The chain has TRBV10-3 and TRBJ1-2; 7 positions match TRBD1. This CDR3 is built from 14 residues. Germline V gene sequence: CDR1 ENHRY, CDR2 SYGVKD. After removal of 6 bases from V and 5 bases from J, the junction contained 9 bases not matched to a gene. In DNA, the CDR3 is TGTGCCATCAGGCCCGACAGGGCCCCTTATGGCTACACCTTC. Amino acids: CAIRPDRAPYGYTF.

The rearrangement links TRBV5-6 to TRBJ2-3; D remains ambiguous. Between the trimmed V and J ends, which lost 2 bases and 0 bases, there was a span of 7 bases. Germline assignment: CDR1 SGHDT and CDR2 YYEEEE. The CDR3 runs to 14 residues. CDR3 amino acids: CASSFSPSTDTQYF. DNA of the CDR3: TGTGCCAGCAGCTTCTCACCTAGCACAGATACGCAGTATTTT.

The V gene is TRBV5-5, the J gene TRBJ1-6; D ambiguous. This CDR3 is 13 amino acids long. Germline CDR1 is SGHKS and CDR2 is YYEKEE (reference sequence). Between the trimmed V and J ends, which lost 0 bases and 8 bases, there was a span of 6 bases. The CDR3 here is CASSLVEDSPLHF. The CDR3 DNA is TGTGCCAGCAGCTTGGTTGAAGATTCACCCCTCCACTTT.

The chain combines TRBV7-9 with TRBJ1-3; D remains ambiguous. Germline CDR1 is SEHNR and CDR2 is FQNEAQ (reference sequence). This CDR3 region has 15 residues. With 1 base removed from V and 4 bases from J, the gap between germline ends came to 11 bases. In nucleotides, the CDR3 is TGTGCCAGCAGCTTAGTTCTTGGATCAGGAAACACCATATATTTT. This sequence encodes CASSLVLGSGNTIYF.

The chain recombines TRBV5-1 with TRBJ1-6, with TRBD1 matching over 7 bases. Germline loops: CDR1 SGHRS, CDR2 YFSETQ. The CDR3 is 14 residues long. V shed 4 bases and J 11 bases; nucleotides not matched to a gene: 9. The CDR3 here is CASSLQGGETPLHF. The CDR3, as DNA: TGCGCCAGCAGCCTCCAGGGGGGGGAAACACCCCTCCACTTT.

V and J are TRBV7-2 and TRBJ1-6; no reliable D call. This CDR3 region has 13 residues. Germline CDR1 SGHTA, CDR2 FQGNSA. V was shortened by 1 base and J by 7 bases, with 5 bases between the two germline ends. The CDR3 sequence is CASSLDRNSPLHF. The CDR3 nucleotides read TGTGCCAGCAGCTTAGACAGAAATTCACCCCTCCACTTT.

The J gene is TRBJ1-5, the V gene TRBV12-3 or TRBV12-4, with D perhaps TRBD1 (5 bases). The CDR3 is made up of 12 amino acids. Trimming cost V 5 bases and J 4 bases, with 6 bases left between them. CDR3 coding DNA: TGTGCCAGCAGTCACAGGAATCAGCCCCAGCATTTT. Translated, it gives CASSHRNQPQHF.

The chain carries TRBV6-2 or TRBV6-3 and TRBJ1-6, with a tentative D call TRBD1 (5 bases). Germline CDR1 and CDR2: MNHEY and SVGEGT. V was trimmed by 6 bases and J by 0 bases, leaving 12 bases between them. The CDR3 is made up of 16 amino acids. The CDR3 protein is CASSPGRGSYNSPLHF. The CDR3 bases are TGTGCCAGCAGCCCCGGGAGGGGCTCCTATAATTCACCCCTCCACTTT.

V and J are TRBV9 and TRBJ2-2; 11 nucleotides agree with TRBD2. CDR1 and CDR2 (germline): SGDLS, YYNGEE. V shed 4 bases and J 0 bases; nucleotides not matched to a gene: 5. The CDR3 spans 17 residues. As DNA, the CDR3 is TGTGCCAGCAGCTTCCTTAGCGGGGGGGCGAACACCGGGGAGCTGTTTTTT. Protein sequence: CASSFLSGGANTGELFF.

This clone was detected many times. The chain links TRBV4-2 to TRBJ2-6; 9 positions match TRBD2. The length of the CDR3 is 17 residues. Trimming at V came to 0 bases and at J to 0 bases, leaving 0 bases not matched to a gene. Germline V lookup: CDR1 LGHNA, CDR2 YNFKEQ. The CDR3 nucleotides read TGTGCCAGCAGCCAAGAGACTAGCGGCTCTGGGGCCAACGTCCTGACTTTC. It encodes CASSQETSGSGANVLTF.

The chain couples TRBV7-8 to TRBJ1-6, with D possibly matching TRBD1 (6 bases). Germline CDR1 is SGHVS and CDR2 is FQNEAQ. V shed 6 bases and J shed 0 bases, with 21 bases lying between them. The CDR3 loop spans 19 amino acids. This CDR3 reads CASSSLSPTGSSYNSPLHF. The CDR3 nucleotides read TGTGCCAGCAGTTCCCTCTCCCCCACAGGGAGCTCCTATAATTCACCCCTCCACTTT.

The chain couples TRBV6-2 or TRBV6-3 to TRBJ2-5; D ambiguous. This CDR3 spans 12 amino acids. Germline lookup yields CDR1 MNHEY and CDR2 SVGEGT. With 0 bases removed from V and 5 bases from J, the gap between germline ends came to 4 bases. CDR3 coding DNA: TGTGCCAGCAGTTACTCGACGGAGACCCAGTACTTC. Translation gives CASSYSTETQYF.

V gene TRBV6-2 or TRBV6-3 combines with J gene TRBJ1-5, with 7 bases aligning to TRBD1. V was clipped by 4 bases and J by 4 bases; unmatched bases: 1. The CDR3 spans 13 residues. Germline loops: CDR1 MNHEY, CDR2 SVGEGT. The CDR3 is CASSLQGNQPQHF. The CDR3, as DNA: TGTGCCAGCAGTTTACAGGGGAATCAGCCCCAGCATTTT.

This clone was found once. This chain links TRBV18 with TRBJ1-4; D is perhaps TRBD1 (5 bases). The CDR3 is made up of 13 amino acids. V was clipped by 4 bases and J by 8 bases, with 11 bases between them. Germline CDR1 is KGHSH and CDR2 is LQKENI. CDR3 sequence: CASSRGEDEKLFF. Here the CDR3 DNA reads TGTGCCAGCTCACGAGGGGAGGACGAAAAACTGTTTTTT.

This clone showed up just once. The chain combines TRBV23-1 with TRBJ1-2, with a possible D match to TRBD1 (5 bases). TRBV23-1 is an open reading frame, and its role is uncertain. V lost 0 bases to trimming and J lost 3 bases, with 11 bases between them. This CDR3 spans 15 amino acids. For the CDR3, the DNA is TGCGCCAGCAGTCAATCCGGGGGGGAATACTATGGCTACACCTTC. It codes for CASSQSGGEYYGYTF.

The CDR3 DNA reads TGTGCCAGCAGCCAAGAGGGGCGCAGGCCTGGGAATGAGCAGTTCTTC. Its translation: CASSQEGRRPGNEQFF. This sequence joins TRBV3-1 (or the pseudogene TRBV3-2) and TRBJ2-1; D is perhaps TRBD1 (5 bases). The V gene lost 0 bases and the J gene lost 7 bases, with 16 bases spanning the gap. Germline V gives CDR1 LGHDT, CDR2 YNNKEL (reference sequence). The CDR3 runs 16 residues.

The chain combines TRBV29-1 with TRBJ1-1; TRBD1 agrees at 11 bases. Germline CDR1 is SQVTM and CDR2 is ANQGSEA. The CDR3 contains 13 residues. V was clipped by 7 bases and J by 4 bases; unmatched bases: 5. The CDR3 sequence: CSAPGQGGTEAFF. CDR3 DNA sequence: TGCAGCGCTCCGGGACAGGGGGGCACTGAAGCTTTCTTT.